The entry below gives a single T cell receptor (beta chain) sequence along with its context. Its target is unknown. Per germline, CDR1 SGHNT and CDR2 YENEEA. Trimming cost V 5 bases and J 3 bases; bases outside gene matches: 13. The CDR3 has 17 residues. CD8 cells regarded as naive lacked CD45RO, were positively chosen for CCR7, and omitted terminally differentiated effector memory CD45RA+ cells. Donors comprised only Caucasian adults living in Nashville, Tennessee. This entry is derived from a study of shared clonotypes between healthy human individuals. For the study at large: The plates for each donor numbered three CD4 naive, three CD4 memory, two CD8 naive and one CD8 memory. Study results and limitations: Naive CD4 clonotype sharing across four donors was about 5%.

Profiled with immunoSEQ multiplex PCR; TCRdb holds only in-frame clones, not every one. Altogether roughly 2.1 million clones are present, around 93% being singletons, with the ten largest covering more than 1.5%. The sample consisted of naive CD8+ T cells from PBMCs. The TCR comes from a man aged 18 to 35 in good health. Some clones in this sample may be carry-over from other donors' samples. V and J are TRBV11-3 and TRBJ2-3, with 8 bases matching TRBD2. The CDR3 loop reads CASSPPFLREETDTQYF. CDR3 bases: TGTGCCAGCAGCCCTCCCTTTTTGCGGGAGGAAACAGATACGCAGTATTTT. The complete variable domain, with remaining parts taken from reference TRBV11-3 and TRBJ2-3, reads EAGVVQSPRYKIIEKKQPVAFWCNPISGHNTLYWYLQNLGQGPELLIRYENEEAVDDSQLPKDRFSAERLKGVDSTLKIQPAELGDSAVYLCASSPPFLREETDTQYFGPGTRLTVL.